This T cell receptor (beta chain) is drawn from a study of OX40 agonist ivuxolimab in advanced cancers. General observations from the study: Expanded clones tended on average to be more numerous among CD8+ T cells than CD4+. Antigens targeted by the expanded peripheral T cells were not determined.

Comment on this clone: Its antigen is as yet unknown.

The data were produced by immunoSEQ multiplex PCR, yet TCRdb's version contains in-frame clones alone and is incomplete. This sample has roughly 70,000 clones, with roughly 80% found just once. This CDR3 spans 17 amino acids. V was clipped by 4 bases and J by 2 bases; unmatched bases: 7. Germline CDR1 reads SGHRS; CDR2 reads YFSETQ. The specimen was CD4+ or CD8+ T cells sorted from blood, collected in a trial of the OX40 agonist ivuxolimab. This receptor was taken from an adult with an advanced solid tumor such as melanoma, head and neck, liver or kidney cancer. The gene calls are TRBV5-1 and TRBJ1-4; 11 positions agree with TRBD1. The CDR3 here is CASSPGQGARTNEKLFF. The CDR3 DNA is TGCGCCAGCAGCCCTGGACAGGGGGCGAGGACTAATGAAAAACTGTTTTTT.